This is a list of T cell receptor beta chains from one sample in a study of T-cell memory formation after mild COVID-19. A single record per CDR3 protein comes from TCRdb applying MiXCR to the 5' RACE reads. The sample has 110,000 to 150,000 distinct CDR3 sequences, roughly 24% seen once; the top ten hold roughly 24%. Sequencing input: PBMCs or a T cell subset sorted from them (not recorded which). The receptors here all came from an adult woman who had mild COVID-19 (a few samples of this study predate the infection). Cell type and time point are not known. The CDR3 runs from the conserved cysteine through the conserved F or W. The order of the fields is J gene, clone size, D gene, V gene, CDR3 DNA, CDR3 protein. A D gene is named only where the DNA matches it firmly. A row's size may be missing; if present it is once, few, many or a size class.

>TRBJ2-3|NA|TRBD2|TRBV6-2/TRBV6-3
TGTGCCAGCAGTTACTCGGATACTAGCGGGACCTACACAGATACGCAGTATTTT
CASSYSDTSGTYTDTQYF
>TRBJ2-1|NA|TRBD1|TRBV10-3
TGTGCCATCAGTGAACTCAGGACAGGGGCCTACAATGAGCAGTTCTTC
CAISELRTGAYNEQFF
>TRBJ2-5|many|TRBD2|TRBV5-5
TGTGCCAGCAGTTATTATAGCGGGAGGTACCAAGAGACCCAGTACTTC
CASSYYSGRYQETQYF
>TRBJ1-2|NA|NA|TRBV29-1
TGCAGCGTTGAAGGGGATAGCGGCTACACCTTC
CSVEGDSGYTF
>TRBJ1-4|few|TRBD1|TRBV5-1
TGCGCCAGCAGCTTGGCGGTGACAGGGAAGGGTGAAAAACTGTTTTTT
CASSLAVTGKGEKLFF
>TRBJ1-2|NA|NA|TRBV19
TGTGCCAGTAGTCAAGACCTGGACCTCCCAACCAGGGGCTACACCTTC
CASSQDLDLPTRGYTF
>TRBJ1-1|NA|NA|TRBV24-1
TGTGCCACCAGTGCAGAGGGTTACGCTGAAGCTTTCTTT
CATSAEGYAEAFF
>TRBJ1-5|few|NA|TRBV7-3
TGTGCCAGCAGCTTATTTCGAGACATAGAAGTGGGTCAGCCCCAGCATTTT
CASSLFRDIEVGQPQHF
>TRBJ1-2|NA|NA|TRBV20-1
TGCAGTGCCCAGACACGGGGTGTGGATGGCTACACCTTC
CSAQTRGVDGYTF
>TRBJ2-1|NA|TRBD2|TRBV4-1
TGCGCCAGCAGCCAAGATAATACGGGGGGGCTCAATGAGCAGTTCTTC
CASSQDNTGGLNEQFF
>TRBJ2-7|NA|NA|TRBV9
TGTGCCAGCAGCGTAACGAACGAGGCCCACGAGCAGTACTTC
CASSVTNEAHEQYF
>TRBJ2-3|NA|NA|TRBV7-6
TGTGCCAGCAGCTCAGTAGCAGATACGCAGTATTTT
CASSSVADTQYF
>TRBJ2-7|NA|TRBD2|TRBV7-9
TGTGCCAGCAGCTTAGCGGGAGGGTCCCAAAGCTCCTACGAGCAGTACTTC
CASSLAGGSQSSYEQYF
>TRBJ1-2|few|NA|TRBV7-9
TGTGCCAGCAGCCCGAGGGCAGGCTCAGCTAACTATGGCTACACCTTC
CASSPRAGSANYGYTF
>TRBJ1-2|few|NA|TRBV7-9
TGTGCCAGCAGCTTGGGCGGGGCCCGCGACTATGGCTACACCTTC
CASSLGGARDYGYTF
>TRBJ2-5|few|NA|TRBV3-1
TGTGCCAGCAGCCAAGACGGGGCGGGGTTAGAGACCCAGTACTTC
CASSQDGAGLETQYF
>TRBJ1-1|few|NA|TRBV2
TGTGCCAGCAGTGGACAGTCGAACACTGAAGCTTTCTTT
CASSGQSNTEAFF
>TRBJ2-5|few|NA|TRBV5-1
TGCGCCAGCGGCGGGACTGACCAAGAGACCCAGTACTTC
CASGGTDQETQYF
>TRBJ2-7|few|NA|TRBV5-1
TGCGCCAGCAGGCCCGGACAGACCAGCTCCTACGAGCAGTACTTC
CASRPGQTSSYEQYF
>TRBJ2-1|few|TRBD2|TRBV6-6
TGTGCCAGCAGTGTACTTCTAGCGGGAGTGGCCTACAATGAGCAGTTCTTC
CASSVLLAGVAYNEQFF
>TRBJ2-1|once|NA|TRBV6-2/TRBV6-3
TGTGCCAGCAGTTCGTACGGGACTTATGACAATGAGCAGTTCTTC
CASSSYGTYDNEQFF
>TRBJ2-5|NA|NA|TRBV11-2
TGTGCCAGCAGCTTAGGCCTAGGTGTGGACCAAGAGACCCAGTACTTC
CASSLGLGVDQETQYF
>TRBJ2-3|few|NA|TRBV9
TGTGCCAGCAGCGTAGCAGGGGGGGCCTCAGATACGCAGTATTTT
CASSVAGGASDTQYF
>TRBJ2-5|few|NA|TRBV24-1
TGTGCCACCAGTGATTCCACAGGGTGGACGAAGACCCAGTACTTC
CATSDSTGWTKTQYF
>TRBJ1-1|NA|NA|TRBV12-3/TRBV12-4
TGTGCCAGCAGTTTTGGAGGGGACACTGAAGCTTTCTTT
CASSFGGDTEAFF
>TRBJ2-7|NA|NA|TRBV5-1
TGCGCCAGCAGCTTGGAGGTCAGCTCGCCCTACGAGCAGTACTTC
CASSLEVSSPYEQYF
>TRBJ1-2|NA|NA|TRBV6-1
TGTGCCGGGTCCTTCGGGGGTGGCTACACCTTC
CAGSFGGGYTF
>TRBJ2-7|NA|NA|TRBV4-1
TGCGCCAGCAGCCAGGACAGTTTCACCTACGAGCAGTACTTC
CASSQDSFTYEQYF
>TRBJ2-7|few|NA|TRBV2
TGTGCCAGCCTTCTAGCATTAGGTTACGAGCAGTACTTC
CASLLALGYEQYF
>TRBJ2-1|few|TRBD2|TRBV7-6
TGTGCCAGCACCAGAGCTTCGGGACTAGCGGGGCACAATGAGCAGTTCTTC
CASTRASGLAGHNEQFF
>TRBJ2-4|once|NA|TRBV5-1
TGCGCCAGCAGCTTGGCCGGGCAGGCGAAAAACATTCAGTACTTC
CASSLAGQAKNIQYF
>TRBJ2-7|few|TRBD2|TRBV5-1
TGCGCCAGCAGCTTGCACTCTAGCGGGAGTTCGGTTGATTACGAGCAGTACTTC
CASSLHSSGSSVDYEQYF
>TRBJ2-2|NA|NA|TRBV24-1
TGTGCCACCAAGTCTGACCCCCCCGAGGGCACCGGGGAGCTGTTTTTT
CATKSDPPEGTGELFF
>TRBJ2-5|NA|NA|TRBV4-2
TGTGCCAGCAGCCAGACTAGTCTATCGGAGACCCAGTACTTC
CASSQTSLSETQYF
>TRBJ2-1|few|NA|TRBV24-1
TGTGCCACCAGTGATTCTCAGGGAGTCTACTACAATGAGCAGTTCTTC
CATSDSQGVYYNEQFF
>TRBJ2-7|NA|NA|TRBV27
TGTGCCAGCAGCCCCCCCGCAGATCCGACCTACGAGCAGTACTTC
CASSPPADPTYEQYF
>TRBJ2-5|NA|NA|TRBV4-2
TGTGCCAGCAGCCAAGATAAGGGGTTGCTAGTGGGAGACACCCAGTACTTC
CASSQDKGLLVGDTQYF
>TRBJ1-1|few|NA|TRBV7-9
TGTGCCAGCAGCTTAGGAGGGCATAGGCGGAACACTGAAGCTTTCTTT
CASSLGGHRRNTEAFF
>TRBJ1-2|few|NA|TRBV10-3
TGTGCCATCAGTGGACAGGCCTATGGCTACACCTTC
CAISGQAYGYTF
>TRBJ2-5|NA|NA|TRBV5-1
TGCGCCAGCACCTCGGGGTCACAGGGCCCAGGAGAGACCCAGTACTTC
CASTSGSQGPGETQYF
>TRBJ2-1|NA|TRBD2|TRBV6-5
TGTGCCAGCGCAACTAGCGGGGGGGACAATGAGCAGTTCTTC
CASATSGGDNEQFF
>TRBJ1-4|few|TRBD1|TRBV7-9
TGTGCCAGCAGCTCGAGACAGGGGGAAAAGGATGAAAAACTGTTTTTT
CASSSRQGEKDEKLFF
>TRBJ1-2|NA|TRBD1|TRBV11-2
TGTGCCAGCAGCTTAGGTCCAGGGACAGGGACTGGCTACACCTTC
CASSLGPGTGTGYTF
>TRBJ2-5|few|TRBD1|TRBV5-1
TGCGCCAGCAGCCCGCACGACAGGGTTCAAGAGACCCAGTACTTC
CASSPHDRVQETQYF
>TRBJ2-2|many|TRBD2|TRBV29-1
TGCAGCGTTGAATCGGGGGGAGCGAACACCGGGGAGCTGTTTTTT
CSVESGGANTGELFF
>TRBJ2-1|NA|NA|TRBV7-8
TGTGCCAGCAGCGTAAGGGGAGATTTCTCCTACAATGAGCAGTTCTTC
CASSVRGDFSYNEQFF
>TRBJ1-5|NA|TRBD1|TRBV20-1
TGCAGTGCTCGATCGACAGGGCCCAATCAGCCCCAGCATTTT
CSARSTGPNQPQHF
>TRBJ1-5|NA|NA|TRBV3-1
TGTGCCAGCAGCCAATCTCACAGCAATCAGCCCCAGCATTTT
CASSQSHSNQPQHF
>TRBJ2-7|NA|NA|TRBV13
TGTGCCAGCAGCTTTTCCGGGGAGGCCTACGAGCAGTACTTC
CASSFSGEAYEQYF
>TRBJ1-1|NA|TRBD1|TRBV6-5
TGTGCCAGCAGTCCGACCCCGGACAGGGGGGGCACTGAAGCTTTCTTT
CASSPTPDRGGTEAFF
>TRBJ2-1|NA|NA|TRBV5-1
TGCGCCAGCAGCTTGTCGGTTCTTTATGAGCAGTTCTTC
CASSLSVLYEQFF
>TRBJ2-5|NA|TRBD1|TRBV6-5
TGTGCCAGCAGCCTAACCGGGACAGGGGGCGCGGAGACCCAGTACTTC
CASSLTGTGGAETQYF
>TRBJ2-5|NA|NA|TRBV10-2
TGCGCCAGCAGGGATGGGACCCAGTACTTC
CASRDGTQYF